This T cell receptor (beta chain) was captured by sequencing in a study of T-cell reconstitution after alpha-beta-depleted transplantation in children. This clonotype was seen more than once but under ten times. Unique molecular identifiers were used in preparing the TCRbeta library. In TCRdb, the PCR reads were re-called with MiXCR into one record per CDR3 protein. The sample holds over 200,000 distinct CDR3 sequences; around 10% are singletons and the top ten take approximately 6.2%. Germline-derived CDR1 and CDR2 are SGHVS and FQNEAQ. V was trimmed by 0 bases and J by 3 bases, leaving 9 bases between them. The CDR3 has 14 amino acids.

The specimen comprised PBMCs from the stem cell graft donor, sampled from the stem cell graft. The TCR comes from a human donor who donated a stem cell graft to a child with acute lymphoblastic leukemia. The chain recombines TRBV7-8 with TRBJ2-7; no definite D call. CDR3 coding DNA: TGTGCCAGCAGCTTAGCCGGGCTCCGCTACGAGCAGTACTTC. It codes for CASSLAGLRYEQYF.